This TCR beta chain was documented in a study of cytomegalovirus exposure and HLA in healthy donors. General study points: Later on, a genetic analysis was performed. It linked a missense variant in DCLRE1C with V- and J-gene trimming of TCR beta.

Primers for the PCR totalled 60 Vbeta and 13 Jbeta. Sequenced by immunoSEQ multiplex PCR; TCRdb stores in-frame clones only, minus some. This table lists approximately 100,000 clones. Germline V gives CDR1 SQVTM, CDR2 ANQGSEA. This CDR3 has 14 amino acids. The V gene end was trimmed by 7 bases and the J gene end by 0 bases; junction bases not matched to a gene: 6. Comments on this clone: What it binds is not known.

Sequenced sample: PBMCs. The TCR sequence derives from a man aged 45-60 years in good health and CMV-seronegative. This sequence joins TRBV29-1 and TRBJ1-1; 9 bases map to TRBD1. In DNA, the CDR3 is TGCAGCGCGAGGGACAGGGTAATGAACACTGAAGCTTTCTTT. Translation: CSARDRVMNTEAFF.